The T cell receptor (beta chain) described here comes from a study of OX40 agonist ivuxolimab in advanced cancers. Describing the broader study: Ivuxolimab, which targeted the costimulatory receptor OX40 (CD134), was an agonistic, fully human IgG2 monoclonal antibody. The paper describes the monotherapy dose-escalation part (N ≈ 51 patients) of the phase I trial of ivuxolimab. Intravenous ivuxolimab was administered to patients every 2 weeks at six dose levels: 0.01, 0.1, 0.3, 1.5, 3 and 10 mg/kg. Partial responses occurred in three dose-escalation patients: two with cutaneous melanoma and one with hepatocellular carcinoma. The purpose of peripheral TCRbeta sequencing was to test whether ivuxolimab changed TCR sequence diversity and led to clonal T-cell expansion. In the dose-escalation cohort, approximately 82% of patients were male, and the mean age was roughly 60 years, with a range of roughly 23 to 85. Patients were allowed to have had prior anti-PD-1, anti-PD-L1 or anti-CTLA-4 therapy, and more than 35% of the dose-escalation patients had been treated with checkpoint inhibitors. Among the roughly 52 dose-escalation patients, about 20 had hepatocellular carcinoma, around 15 melanoma, 9 renal cell carcinoma and 9 head and neck cancer. The full study reports these points: After ivuxolimab, more expanded clones were found on average in CD8+ T cells than in CD4+ T cells. In partial responders in the 0.1-3.0 mg/kg groups, normalized peripheral clonal expansion was found to be among the lowest, especially among CD8+ T cells. Low levels of normalized T-cell clonal expansion were also shown by some nonresponding patients. Antigen specificity was not determined for the clonally expanded peripheral T cells. Clonal expansion of both CD4+ and CD8+ blood T cells was observed from baseline to week 6 at doses 0.1 to 3.0 mg/kg.

The trial excluded patients who had a history of autoimmune disease or who were on systemic immunosuppression. Peripheral blood for TCR sequencing was collected from all dose cohorts at baseline, on cycle 4 day 1, and on cycle 7 day 1. Samples were obtained from an open-label, multicenter, first-in-human phase I dose-escalation trial of ivuxolimab. The trial enrolled adults with locally advanced or metastatic head and neck squamous cell, hepatocellular, melanoma or renal cell carcinoma. Before TCR sequencing, CD4+ T cells and CD8+ T cells were sorted from peripheral blood as separate populations. V gives up 2 bases and J gives up 4 bases, and the segment between their germline ends measures 17 bases. The CDR1 and CDR2 encoded by the germline V gene (reference sequence) are GTSNPN and SVGIG. The CDR3 runs 15 amino acids, cysteine and phenylalanine included. Only CDR3 DNA is held: 45 bases, read in frame from base 1.

Remarks on this clone: Its binding antigen is unknown. The sample holds no much larger clone one base away, and base qualities are not on file.

For sequencing of the TCRbeta CDR3 region, genomic DNA was extracted from the sorted cells. The immunoSEQ Assay was used to sequence the TCRbeta CDR3 regions. TCRdb took this table from immuneACCESS and kept in-frame rearrangements with V and J called. Such tables lack part of the clones; where checked against another copy, unresolved V genes explain under half of the gap, and the rest is unexplained. For this sample there are 25,000 to 35,000 clones; approximately 91% appear just once. Roughly a tenth of the sample is held by the ten biggest clonotypes. This TCR was sampled from an adult with an advanced solid tumor such as melanoma, head and neck, liver or kidney cancer. Here the sequenced sample was CD4+ or CD8+ T cells sorted from blood, taken in a trial of the OX40 agonist ivuxolimab. The chain is assembled from TRBV30 and TRBJ1-1, and possibly TRBD1, on 5 matching bases. The CDR3 amino acid sequence is: CAWSRGSWAGTEAFF. The DNA sequence reads TGTGCCTGGAGTCGGGGGAGTTGGGCTGGCACTGAAGCTTTCTTT. Outside the CDR3, residues come from the reference TRBV30 and TRBJ1-1 proteins, so the full variable domain is: SQTIHQWPATLVQPVGSPLSLECTVEGTSNPNLYWYRQAAGRGLQLLFYSVGIGQISSEVPQNLSASRPQDRQFILSSKKLLLSDSGFYLCAWSRGSWAGTEAFFGQGTRLTVV.